The T cell receptor beta chain under discussion was sequenced for a study of cytomegalovirus exposure and HLA in healthy donors. V lost 5 bases and J lost 1, with 11 bases in between. CDR3 length: 14 amino acids. Germline assignment: CDR1 LNHDA and CDR2 SQIVND (reference sequence). The study ran its PCR with 60 Vbeta and 13 Jbeta primers. TCRdb's table, derived via immunoSEQ multiplex PCR, lists solely in-frame clones and lacks some. The table lists almost 70,000 clones, roughly 65% of them singletons. The rearrangement uses TRBV19 and TRBJ2-5, with unresolved D. The TCR sequence derives from a male donor in good health and CMV-seropositive. The sample consisted of PBMCs. The CDR3 nucleotides are TGTGCCAGTAGTTTTGGCGGAGCCCAAGAGACCCAGTACTTC. Its translation is CASSFGGAQETQYF.